The rows below give T cell receptor beta chains drawn from one sample of a study of CXCR3-negative and CXCR3-positive naive CD8 T cells. After re-calling the 5' RACE reads, TCRdb lists one entry per CDR3 protein, DNA absent. This sample lists around 130,000 distinct CDR3 sequences; its ten largest clones have approximately 0.54%. Sequencing was performed on naive CXCR3+ CD8+ T cells from blood. All receptors derive from a human donor in good health. Some clones in this sample may be carry-over from other donors' samples. CDR3s include the opening cysteine and the closing phenylalanine or tryptophan.

J,V,CDR3
TRBJ2-1,TRBV7-6,CASSLKRSNEQFF
TRBJ1-5,TRBV24-1,CATSDTRGPQHF
TRBJ1-2,TRBV4-1,CASSPGTGGDGYTF
TRBJ2-7,TRBV7-9,CASSLVVTGSYEQYF
TRBJ2-1,TRBV9,CASSFRLAGTYNEQFF
TRBJ2-5,TRBV29-1,CSVGPRSGQQETQYF
TRBJ2-6,TRBV19,CASSALHSGANVLTF
TRBJ1-2,TRBV2,CASSDSALVYGYTF
TRBJ1-4,TRBV11-2,CASSRPTNRGKDEKLFF
TRBJ2-7,TRBV12-3/TRBV12-4,CATMITGNYEQYF
TRBJ1-1,TRBV19,CAANEGNTEAFF
TRBJ1-1,TRBV29-1,CSVDSGTEAFF
TRBJ2-7,TRBV7-9,CASSPGTVWEQYF
TRBJ2-7,TRBV29-1,CSVEGGQGFYEQYF
TRBJ2-1,TRBV12-3/TRBV12-4,CASSLGSIYNEQFF
TRBJ2-7,TRBV12-3/TRBV12-4,CASSLGLAVVEQYF
TRBJ2-1,TRBV12-3/TRBV12-4,CASSLAGGRASYNEQFF
TRBJ1-1,TRBV29-1,CSVEEPGTGFGKNTEAFF
TRBJ2-6,TRBV6-1,CASSEDSSGANVLTF
TRBJ1-2,TRBV2,CASDRAGIFGYTF
TRBJ1-2,TRBV10-3,CAISDLPRDRGYGYTF
TRBJ2-7,TRBV28,CASSPIAGASYEQYF
TRBJ2-1,TRBV3-1,CASSPDYNANEQFF
TRBJ2-1,TRBV6-5,CASTQQGWNEQFF
TRBJ2-7,TRBV5-1,CASSSRSQPSSYEQYF
TRBJ2-1,TRBV30,CAWSGFRDEQFF
TRBJ2-1,TRBV6-5,CATVAGGVSYNEQFF
TRBJ1-1,TRBV7-9,CASSGDTRNTEAFF
TRBJ2-1,TRBV5-1,CASSSTGGSYNEQFF
TRBJ1-1,TRBV6-5,CASTSGTEAFF
TRBJ2-7,TRBV7-9,CASSLAPSEQYF
TRBJ1-2,TRBV9,CASGEGGYGYTF
TRBJ1-1,TRBV5-1,CASSPDRGNEAFF
TRBJ2-5,TRBV12-3/TRBV12-4,CASSVGLAGQEAQYF